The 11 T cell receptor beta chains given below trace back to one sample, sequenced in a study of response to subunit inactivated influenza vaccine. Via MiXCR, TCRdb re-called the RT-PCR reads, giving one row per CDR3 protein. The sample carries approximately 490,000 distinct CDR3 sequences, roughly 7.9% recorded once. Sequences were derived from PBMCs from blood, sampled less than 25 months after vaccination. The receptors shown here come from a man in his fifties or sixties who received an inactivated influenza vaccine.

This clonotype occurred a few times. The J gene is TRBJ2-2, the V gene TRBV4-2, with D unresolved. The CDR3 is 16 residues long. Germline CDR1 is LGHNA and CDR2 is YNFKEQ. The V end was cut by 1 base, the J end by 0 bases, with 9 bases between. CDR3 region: CASSQASASNTGELFF. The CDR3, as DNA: TGTGCCAGCAGCCAAGCTTCGGCTTCGAACACCGGGGAGCTGTTTTTT.

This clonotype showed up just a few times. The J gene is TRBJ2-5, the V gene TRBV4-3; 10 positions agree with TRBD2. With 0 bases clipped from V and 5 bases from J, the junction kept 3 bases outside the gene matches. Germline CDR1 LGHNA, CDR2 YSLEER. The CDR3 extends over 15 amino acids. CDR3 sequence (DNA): TGCGCCAGCAGCCAAGATACAGCGGGAGGGGAGACCCAGTACTTC. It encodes CASSQDTAGGETQYF.

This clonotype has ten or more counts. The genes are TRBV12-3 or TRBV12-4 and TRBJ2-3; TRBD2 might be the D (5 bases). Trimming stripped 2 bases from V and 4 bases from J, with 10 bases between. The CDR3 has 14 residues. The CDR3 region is CASSLSEGPDTQYF. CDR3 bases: TGTGCCAGCAGTTTAAGCGAGGGCCCAGATACGCAGTATTTT.

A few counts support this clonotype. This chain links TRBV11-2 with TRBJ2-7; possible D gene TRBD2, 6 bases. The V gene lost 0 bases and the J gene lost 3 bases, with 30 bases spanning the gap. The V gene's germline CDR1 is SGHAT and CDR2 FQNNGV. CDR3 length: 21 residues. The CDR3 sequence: CASSLDPVDQAAGQPFYEQYF. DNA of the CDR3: TGTGCCAGCAGCTTAGACCCCGTGGACCAGGCAGCGGGTCAACCCTTCTACGAGCAGTACTTC.

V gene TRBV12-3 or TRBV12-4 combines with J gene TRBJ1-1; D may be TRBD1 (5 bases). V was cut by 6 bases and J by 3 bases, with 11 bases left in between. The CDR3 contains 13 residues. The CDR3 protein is CASRGPGYTEAFF. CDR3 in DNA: TGTGCCAGCAGAGGCCCAGGGTACACTGAAGCTTTCTTT.

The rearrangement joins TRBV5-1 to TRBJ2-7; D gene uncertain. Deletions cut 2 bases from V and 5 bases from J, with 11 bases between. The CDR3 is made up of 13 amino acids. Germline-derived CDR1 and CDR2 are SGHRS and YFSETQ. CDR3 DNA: TGCGCCAGCAGCTTTTTGGGTATCCACGAGCAGTACTTC. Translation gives CASSFLGIHEQYF. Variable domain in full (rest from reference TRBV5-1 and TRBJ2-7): KAGVTQTPRYLIKTRGQQVTLSCSPISGHRSVSWYQQTPGQGLQFLFEYFSETQRNKGNFPGRFSGRQFSNSRSEMNVSTLELGDSALYLCASSFLGIHEQYFGPGTRLTVT.

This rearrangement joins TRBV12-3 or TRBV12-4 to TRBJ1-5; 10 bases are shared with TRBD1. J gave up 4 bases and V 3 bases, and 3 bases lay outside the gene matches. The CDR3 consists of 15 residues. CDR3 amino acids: CASSLDRGYNQPQHF. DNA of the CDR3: TGTGCCAGCAGTTTGGACAGGGGGTATAATCAGCCCCAGCATTTT.

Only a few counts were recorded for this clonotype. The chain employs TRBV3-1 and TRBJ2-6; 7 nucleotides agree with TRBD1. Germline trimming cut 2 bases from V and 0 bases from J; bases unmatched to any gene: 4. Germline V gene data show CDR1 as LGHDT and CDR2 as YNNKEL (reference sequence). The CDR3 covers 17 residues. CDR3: CASSQTGASSGANVLTF. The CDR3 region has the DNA TGTGCCAGCAGCCAAACAGGGGCTAGCTCTGGGGCCAACGTCCTGACTTTC.

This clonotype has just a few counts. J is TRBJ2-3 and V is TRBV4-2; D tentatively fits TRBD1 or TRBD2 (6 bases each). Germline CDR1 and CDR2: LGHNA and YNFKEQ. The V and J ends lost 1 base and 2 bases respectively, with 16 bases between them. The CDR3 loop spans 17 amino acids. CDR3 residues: CASSQARGAHPTDTQYF. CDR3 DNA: TGTGCCAGCAGCCAAGCGAGGGGGGCCCACCCCACAGATACGCAGTATTTT.

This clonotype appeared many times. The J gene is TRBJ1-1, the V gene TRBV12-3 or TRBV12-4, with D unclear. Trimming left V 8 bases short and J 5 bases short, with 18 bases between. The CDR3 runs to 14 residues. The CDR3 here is CASGPALRGTEAFF. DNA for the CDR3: TGTGCCAGCGGTCCGGCCCTTCGAGGTACTGAAGCTTTCTTT.

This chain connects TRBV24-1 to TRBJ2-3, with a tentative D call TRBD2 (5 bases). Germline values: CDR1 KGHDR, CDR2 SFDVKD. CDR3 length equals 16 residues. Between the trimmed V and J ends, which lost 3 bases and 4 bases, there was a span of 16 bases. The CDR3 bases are TGTGCCACCAGTGATGCCGGGATGGCGGAGGCAGATACGCAGTATTTT. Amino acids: CATSDAGMAEADTQYF.